The 15 T cell receptor beta chains presented below share a single source sample, sequenced in a study of blood T cell repertoires in COVID-19. Here immunoSEQ multiplex PCR was the method, and the copy in TCRdb shows in-frame clones only, minus some. The sample includes approximately 270,000 clones, approximately 83% of them seen just once. The sequenced sample was peripheral blood. Source of these receptors: a person aged 70 to 85 with COVID-19, enrolled during active disease.

The CDR3 nucleotides are TGTGCCAGCAGCAACAGGGACAGGGGGCTAATAACCAATGAGCAGTTCTTC. Its translation: CASSNRDRGLITNEQFF. This sequence joins TRBV28 and TRBJ2-1; TRBD1 aligns across 12 bases. The CDR3 covers 17 residues. Germline values: CDR1 MDHEN, CDR2 SYDVKM. After removal of 6 bases from V and 6 bases from J, the junction contained 12 bases not matched to a gene.

The chain joins TRBV5-1 to TRBJ1-1; 8 bases map to TRBD1. Germline loops: CDR1 SGHRS, CDR2 YFSETQ. This CDR3 region has 16 residues. After removal of 0 bases from V and 2 bases from J, the junction contained 6 bases not matched to a gene. CDR3 nucleotide sequence: TGCGCCAGCAGCTTGGCTCTCAGGGGGCGCAACACTGAAGCTTTCTTT. Its protein product is CASSLALRGRNTEAFF.

V is TRBV4-1 and J is TRBJ2-3; no reliable D call. Germline CDR1 MGHRA, CDR2 YSYEKL. CDR3 length: 15 amino acids. The ends were cut back, 1 base at V and 0 bases at J, with 8 bases in the middle. The chain's CDR3 is CASSQVSSSTDTQYF. CDR3 sequence (DNA): TGCGCCAGCAGCCAAGTGTCTAGTAGCACAGATACGCAGTATTTT.

The CDR3, as DNA: TGTGCCAGCTCACCAGGGACTGGGGGGTTGTGGAATGAGCAGTTCTTC. Translating it yields CASSPGTGGLWNEQFF. The V and J genes are TRBV18 and TRBJ2-1, with D maybe TRBD2 (6 bases). Trimming took off 2 bases at V and 7 bases at J, with 18 bases between the two ends. This CDR3 contains 16 residues. From germline, CDR1 is KGHSH and CDR2 LQKENI.

This clone was found a few times. The genes are TRBV28 and TRBJ2-2; 7 nucleotides align to TRBD1. J was trimmed by 3 bases and V by 6 bases; bases with no gene match: 4. This CDR3 contains 14 residues. Germline V gene data show CDR1 as MDHEN and CDR2 as SYDVKM. The CDR3 loop is CASRTGTDTGELFF. CDR3 nucleotides: TGTGCCAGCAGGACAGGGACGGACACCGGGGAGCTGTTTTTT.

CDR3 DNA: TGTGCCAGCAGCCAAGGCGGGTGGAGAGAAGCTTTCTTT. It encodes CASSQGGWREAFF. V is TRBV3-1 (or the pseudogene TRBV3-2) and J is TRBJ1-1; D gene ambiguous. The V end was cut by 1 base, the J end by 8 bases, with 11 bases between. The CDR3 has 13 residues. Per the germline V gene, CDR1 is LGHDT and CDR2 is YNNKEL (reference sequence).

This chain connects TRBV3-1 (or the pseudogene TRBV3-2) to TRBJ2-2; 10 bases are shared with TRBD2. The CDR3 contains 16 residues. After removal of 5 bases from V and 8 bases from J, the junction contained 11 bases not matched to a gene. Germline V CDR1 and CDR2: LGHDT, YNNKEL (reference sequence). The CDR3 nucleotides are TGTGCCAGCAGCAACCTAGCGGGGGACCTCGGGGGGGAGCTGTTTTTT. Residues: CASSNLAGDLGGELFF.

This clone was found once. The chain recombines TRBV7-6 with TRBJ2-7; 9 bases are shared with TRBD1. J was trimmed by 1 base and V by 6 bases; bases with no gene match: 7. This CDR3 has 15 amino acids. Germline V gene data show CDR1 as SGHVS and CDR2 as FNYEAQ. DNA for the CDR3: TGTGCCAGCAGTCGCGACAGGGGGGATTCCTACGAGCAGTACTTC. Its translation is CASSRDRGDSYEQYF.

Concerning this clone itself: The junction shows a germline mismatch at one end, possibly a read error. The J gene is TRBJ1-4, the V gene TRBV5-1, with D hard to call. Germline-derived CDR1 and CDR2 are SGHRS and YFSETQ. This CDR3 region has 14 residues. CDR3 protein: CASSSPGATEKLYF. CDR3 sequence (DNA): TGCGCCAGCAGCAGTCCAGGTGCGACCGAAAAACTGTATTTT.

This chain uses TRBV5-1 with TRBJ1-6; TRBD1 agrees at 9 bases. Germline lookup yields CDR1 SGHRS and CDR2 YFSETQ. Germline trimming cut 4 bases from V and 8 bases from J; bases unmatched to any gene: 10. The CDR3 has 16 residues. The CDR3 region has the DNA TGCGCCAGCAGCAACCGGGACAGGGTCCCTGATTCACCCCTCCACTTT. Its translation: CASSNRDRVPDSPLHF.

This clone is a singleton in its sample. The CDR3 spells CASHRGLNTGELFF. The CDR3 bases are TGTGCCAGTCACAGGGGTTTGAACACCGGGGAGCTGTTTTTT. The chain is built from TRBV19 and TRBJ2-2, with 7 bases fitting TRBD1. CDR3 length: 14 residues. Germline CDR1 reads LNHDA; CDR2 reads SQIVND (reference sequence). V lost 8 bases and J lost 1; bases outside the gene matches: 4.

As regards this clone: Other DNA sequences in the same sample also yield this CDR3. V usage is TRBV10-3 and J usage is TRBJ1-2; 10 bases line up with TRBD1. The V gene's germline CDR1 is ENHRY and CDR2 SYGVKD. CDR3 size: 14 residues. Unmatched junction bases numbered 2, after V lost 2 bases and J lost 5 bases. The CDR3, as DNA: TGTGCCATCAGTGAGACGGGACAGGGGTATGGCTACACCTTC. Translation gives CAISETGQGYGYTF.

The chain uses TRBV12-2 and TRBJ1-6; TRBD1 is the table's D call and was not checked against the DNA. TRBV12-2 corresponds to a pseudogene. This CDR3 is 20 amino acids long. CDR3 region: CASRLVGYGQPIGGDSPLHF. The CDR3 region has the DNA TGTGCAAGTCGCTTAGTGGGTTACGGACAGCCTATAGGTGGGGATTCACCCCTCCACTTT.

This clone came up once. The chain has TRBV28 and TRBJ2-1, with D possibly being TRBD2 (5 bases). Trimming removed 5 bases at V and 10 bases at J, with 12 bases between. Germline loops: CDR1 MDHEN, CDR2 SYDVKM. This CDR3 region has 12 residues. This chain's CDR3 is CASSPLQREQFF. CDR3 sequence (DNA): TGTGCCAGCAGTCCCCTTCAGCGGGAGCAGTTCTTC.

The V call is TRBV3-1 (or the pseudogene TRBV3-2), the J call TRBJ2-1, with 10 bases matching TRBD2. The V gene end was trimmed by 4 bases and the J gene end by 5 bases; junction bases not matched to a gene: 5. The CDR3 length is 15 residues. Germline CDR1 and CDR2: LGHDT and YNNKEL (reference sequence). The CDR3 sequence: CASSPPSGGHNEQFF. CDR3 nucleotides: TGTGCCAGCAGCCCGCCTAGCGGGGGCCACAATGAGCAGTTCTTC.